The rows below give T cell receptor beta chains drawn from one sample of a study of regulatory T cells in long-lasting Graves disease. TCRdb ran MiXCR on the multiplex PCR reads and lists one entry per CDR3 protein. This table holds 400,000 to 500,000 distinct CDR3 sequences, 14% found once. The same sample was also used in a study of T cells in Graves' hyperthyroidism and ophthalmopathy.

The specimen comprised peripheral blood mononuclear cells (PBMCs), sampled at new diagnosis, from a patient treated with antithyroid drugs. The receptors were sampled from a woman between 45 and 60 years old with Graves disease. The CDR3 runs from the conserved cysteine through the conserved F or W. The D gene is left open where the match is weak. Clone size is not always given. Where it is, it says once, few, many or a class for expanded clones.

D gene,clone size,J gene,V gene,CDR3 protein,CDR3 DNA
TRBD2,few,TRBJ2-1,TRBV5-4,CASSAPGLAEPSSYNEQFF,TGTGCCAGCAGCGCACCGGGACTAGCGGAACCGAGCTCCTACAATGAGCAGTTCTTC
TRBD2,.,TRBJ2-7,TRBV6-1,CASGDYLYEQYF,TGTGCCAGCGGGGACTACTTATACGAGCAGTACTTC
TRBD1,.,TRBJ2-5,TRBV18,CASSKSAGTGDETQYF,TGTGCCAGCTCAAAAAGCGCCGGGACAGGGGATGAGACCCAGTACTTC
TRBD2,many,TRBJ2-1,TRBV3-1,CASSQTSGRAGNEQFF,TGTGCCAGCAGCCAGACTAGCGGGAGGGCTGGTAATGAGCAGTTCTTC
.,many,TRBJ1-1,TRBV2,CASRGLGQTEAFF,TGTGCCAGCCGCGGTCTGGGACAAACTGAAGCTTTCTTT
.,few,TRBJ2-1,TRBV7-6,CASNAGTPTYNGQFF,TGTGCCAGCAACGCCGGGACTCCCACCTACAATGGGCAGTTCTTC
TRBD1,many,TRBJ1-4,TRBV4-1,CASGGTGDEKLFF,TGCGCCAGCGGGGGGACAGGGGATGAAAAACTGTTTTTT
TRBD1,many,TRBJ1-1,TRBV2,CASGTGLYGTEAFF,TGTGCCAGCGGGACAGGGCTATATGGCACTGAAGCTTTCTTT
.,many,TRBJ2-3,TRBV6-1,CASSHQTGTSTDTQYF,TGTGCCAGCAGTCACCAGACGGGAACTAGCACAGATACGCAGTATTTT
.,many,TRBJ2-1,TRBV6-1,CASSEAGLSYNEQFF,TGTGCCAGCAGTGAAGCGGGCCTCTCCTACAATGAGCAGTTCTTC
TRBD1,.,TRBJ2-7,TRBV28,CASRRQGASSYEQYF,TGTGCCAGCAGACGACAGGGGGCGAGCTCCTACGAGCAGTACTTC
.,few,TRBJ2-7,TRBV6-1,CASMYRAYEQYF,TGTGCCAGCATGTACAGGGCCTACGAGCAGTACTTC
TRBD1,.,TRBJ2-1,TRBV28,CASNTRDRVLYNEQFF,TGTGCCAGCAATACTCGGGACAGGGTGCTCTACAATGAGCAGTTCTTC
TRBD1,many,TRBJ1-2,TRBV2,CASSEGSGQGRLGYGYTF,TGTGCCAGCAGTGAAGGATCTGGACAGGGACGGTTGGGGTATGGCTACACCTTC
.,few,TRBJ1-2,TRBV6-2/TRBV6-3,CASSYISNTWGADGYTF,TGTGCCAGCAGTTACATATCTAACACATGGGGGGCGGATGGCTACACCTTC
TRBD2,many,TRBJ2-1,TRBV28,CASSLRTRGRGEQFF,TGTGCCAGCAGTTTACGGACTAGAGGTAGGGGTGAGCAGTTCTTC
.,few,TRBJ1-5,TRBV7-2,CASSLGDVTGQPQHF,TGTGCCAGCAGCTTAGGGGATGTAACCGGGCAGCCCCAGCATTTT
TRBD2,many,TRBJ2-1,TRBV28,CASSETAGGPPYNEQFF,TGTGCCAGCAGTGAAACAGCGGGAGGACCACCCTACAATGAGCAGTTCTTC
TRBD1,once,TRBJ2-6,TRBV5-6,CASSLSGGPSGANVLTF,TGTGCCAGCAGCCTGTCAGGGGGTCCCTCTGGGGCCAACGTCCTGACTTTC
.,many,TRBJ1-2,TRBV10-3,CATHPVGGVYGYTF,TGTGCCACCCACCCGGTGGGGGGGGTCTATGGCTACACCTTC
TRBD2,many,TRBJ2-5,TRBV20-1,CSARVAGGGTQYF,TGCAGTGCTAGAGTAGCGGGAGGGGGGACCCAGTACTTC
.,many,TRBJ2-3,TRBV28,CASNRPPSTDTQYF,TGTGCCTCAAATCGACCACCTTCCACAGATACGCAGTATTTT
.,few,TRBJ1-4,TRBV14,CASGLSNEKLFF,TGTGCCAGCGGGCTCTCTAATGAAAAACTGTTTTTT
TRBD1,many,TRBJ2-1,TRBV30,CAWSTTGGAEQFF,TGTGCCTGGAGTACCACAGGGGGCGCGGAGCAGTTCTTC
.,few,TRBJ2-7,TRBV7-2,CASSSGPGLFKRSSYEQYF,TGTGCCAGCAGCTCAGGGCCGGGACTCTTTAAAAGGAGCTCCTACGAGCAGTACTTC
.,many,TRBJ2-1,TRBV7-2,CASQASSGYNEQFF,TGTGCCAGTCAAGCGTCTAGTGGCTACAATGAGCAGTTCTTC
.,many,TRBJ2-7,TRBV18,CASSPPQDPYEQYF,TGTGCCAGCTCACCACCACAGGACCCCTACGAGCAGTACTTC
.,many,TRBJ2-2,TRBV13,CASSAPRRENTGELFF,TGTGCCAGCAGTGCCCCAAGGCGGGAGAACACCGGGGAGCTGTTTTTT
TRBD1,many,TRBJ2-1,TRBV11-2,CASSRPTGTEYNEQFF,TGTGCCAGCAGCCGACCCACCGGGACAGAGTACAATGAGCAGTTCTTC
TRBD1,.,TRBJ2-5,TRBV28,CASSPAGTAYGTQYF,TGTGCCAGCAGTCCAGCCGGGACAGCCTACGGGACCCAGTACTTC
.,.,TRBJ1-1,TRBV10-3,CATQPGSTEAFF,TGTGCCACCCAGCCAGGGTCCACTGAAGCTTTCTTT
.,many,TRBJ2-3,TRBV10-3,CAISESTRSTDTQYF,TGTGCCATCAGTGAGTCGACGCGATCCACAGATACGCAGTATTTT
TRBD1,many,TRBJ2-7,TRBV20-1,CSARDRGITYEQYF,TGCAGTGCTAGAGACAGGGGGATAACCTACGAGCAGTACTTC
TRBD2,many,TRBJ2-7,TRBV28,CASSSPTSGRAEDEQYF,TGTGCCAGCAGTTCGCCGACTAGCGGGAGGGCCGAGGACGAGCAGTACTTC
.,.,TRBJ1-1,TRBV19,CASSREENTEAFF,TGTGCCAGTAGTAGAGAGGAGAACACTGAAGCTTTCTTT
TRBD2,many,TRBJ2-3,TRBV13,CASSPTSGTGDTQYF,TGTGCCAGCAGCCCGACTAGCGGGACCGGAGATACGCAGTATTTT
.,few,TRBJ2-3,TRBV27,CASSSQGTFHTDTQYF,TGTGCCAGCAGTTCGCAGGGCACCTTCCACACAGATACGCAGTATTTT
.,.,TRBJ2-7,TRBV18,CASSPPSSTAFAYEQYF,TGTGCCAGCTCACCACCCTCGAGTACAGCGTTTGCCTACGAGCAGTACTTC
TRBD1,many,TRBJ2-1,TRBV29-1,CSVLGTGGYEQFF,TGCAGCGTGCTTGGGACAGGGGGCTATGAGCAGTTCTTC
TRBD2,.,TRBJ2-1,TRBV5-6,CASSLVGRGDNEQFF,TGTGCCAGCAGCTTGGTCGGGAGGGGAGACAATGAGCAGTTCTTC
.,many,TRBJ1-1,TRBV3-1,CASSQFQAQFAFF,TGTGCCAGCAGCCAGTTCCAGGCACAATTTGCTTTCTTT
.,few,TRBJ2-7,TRBV2,CASSVLLFGGYEQYF,TGTGCCAGCAGTGTTTTATTGTTTGGCGGTTACGAGCAGTACTTC
.,many,TRBJ2-1,TRBV28,CASRSDGTPGRHEQFF,TGTGCCAGCCGCAGCGATGGGACCCCAGGCCGCCATGAGCAGTTCTTC
.,once,TRBJ1-1,TRBV10-3,CAISGLAGTEAFF,TGTGCCATCAGTGGGCTAGCGGGGACTGAAGCTTTCTTT